Below, one TCR beta chain is given with its context. These data belong to a study of blood T cell repertoires in COVID-19. Trimming removed 9 bases from V and 6 bases from J, with 7 bases in between. The CDR3 runs to 10 residues. Germline assignment: CDR1 LNHDA and CDR2 SQIVND (reference sequence). In the authors' methods: Estimates of nucleated cell counts were drawn from the amplification of reference gene primers. Clones were sequenced by immunoSEQ multiplex PCR, and TCRdb holds only the in-frame ones, with some missing. The D gene and trimming were derived from the DNA, and the V and J assignments and clone size from that table. Altogether around 170,000 clones are present, roughly four fifths being singletons, with the ten largest covering more than 10%.

The chain recombines TRBV19 with TRBJ2-3, with D tentatively TRBD1 (6 bases). Sequencing input: PBMCs or T cells enriched from blood (not recorded which). The TCR comes from a man aged 50-60 years who had recovered from COVID-19. The CDR3 loop is CASGQDTQYF. The CDR3 nucleotides are TGTGCCAGCGGACAGGATACGCAGTATTTT.